Below, 5 T cell receptor beta chains from the same sample are listed, as sequenced in a study of T cell responses to AZD1222 COVID-19 vaccine. Measured with immunoSEQ multiplex PCR; TCRdb has only the in-frame clones, and not every one. The table has 50,000 to 65,000 clones, 70% to 90% seen once. The sequencing used peripheral blood, collected 28 days after the second AZD1222 dose. The receptors derive from an adult who received the AZD1222 COVID-19 vaccine.

The rearrangement uses TRBV14 and TRBJ1-1; a possible D gene is TRBD1 (5 bases). From germline, CDR1 is SGHDN and CDR2 FVKESK. V gave up 1 base and J gave up 6 bases, with 12 bases separating them. The CDR3 has 14 residues. CDR3 in amino acids: CASSQGAGWAEAFF. The CDR3, as DNA: TGTGCCAGCAGCCAAGGGGCAGGGTGGGCTGAAGCTTTCTTT.

V is TRBV9 and J is TRBJ1-1; D is ambiguous. Germline-derived CDR1 and CDR2 are SGDLS and YYNGEE. This CDR3 comprises 15 residues. Trimming cost V 0 bases and J 2 bases, with 11 bases left between them. CDR3 nucleotide sequence: TGTGCCAGCAGCGTAGGGGGTATTACAAACACTGAAGCTTTCTTT. Amino acids: CASSVGGITNTEAFF.

The chain employs TRBV28 and TRBJ2-3; D might be TRBD1 or TRBD2, each matching 5 bases. The CDR3 runs to 15 residues. CDR1 and CDR2 (germline): MDHEN, SYDVKM. Trimming left V 6 bases short and J 0 bases short, with 13 bases between. The chain's CDR3 is CASSRDGKSTDTQYF. DNA for the CDR3: TGTGCCAGCAGCCGGGACGGGAAAAGCACAGATACGCAGTATTTT.

The chain uses TRBV28 and TRBJ1-2; no reliable D call. The V and J ends lost 4 bases and 6 bases respectively, with 6 bases between them. Germline assignment: CDR1 MDHEN and CDR2 SYDVKM. The CDR3 has 11 amino acids. CDR3 DNA sequence: TGTGCCAGCAGTTCAGAGCATGGCTACACCTTC. This encodes CASSSEHGYTF.

The chain links TRBV4-2 to TRBJ1-2, with 8 bases matching TRBD1. This CDR3 has 16 residues. V shed 0 bases and J 1 base; nucleotides not matched to a gene: 4. Germline CDR1 and CDR2: LGHNA and YNFKEQ. CDR3 DNA sequence: TGTGCCAGCAGCCAAGATCAACAGGGGGTTAACTATGGCTACACCTTC. Its translation: CASSQDQQGVNYGYTF.